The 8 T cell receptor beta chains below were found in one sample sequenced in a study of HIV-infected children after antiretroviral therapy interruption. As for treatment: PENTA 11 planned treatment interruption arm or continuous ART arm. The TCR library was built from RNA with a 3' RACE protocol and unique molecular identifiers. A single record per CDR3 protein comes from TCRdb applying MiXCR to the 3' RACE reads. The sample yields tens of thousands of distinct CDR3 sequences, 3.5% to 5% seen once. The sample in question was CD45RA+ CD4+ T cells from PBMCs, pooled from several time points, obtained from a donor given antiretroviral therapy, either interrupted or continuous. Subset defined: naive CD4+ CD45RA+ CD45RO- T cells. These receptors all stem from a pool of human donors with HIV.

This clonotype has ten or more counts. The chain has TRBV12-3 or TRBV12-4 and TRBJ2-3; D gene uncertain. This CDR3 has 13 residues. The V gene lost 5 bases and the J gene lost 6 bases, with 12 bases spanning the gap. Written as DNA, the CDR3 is TGTGCCAGCAGTCGGGCAGCAGCGGATACGCAGTATTTT. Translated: CASSRAAADTQYF.

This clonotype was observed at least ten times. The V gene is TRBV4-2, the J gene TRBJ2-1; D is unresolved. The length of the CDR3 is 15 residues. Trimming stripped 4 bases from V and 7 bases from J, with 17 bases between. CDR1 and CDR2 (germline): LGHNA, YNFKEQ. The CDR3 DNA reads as TGTGCCAGCAGCCCTCGGCCCGTCCTTAGGAATGAGCAGTTCTTC. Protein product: CASSPRPVLRNEQFF.

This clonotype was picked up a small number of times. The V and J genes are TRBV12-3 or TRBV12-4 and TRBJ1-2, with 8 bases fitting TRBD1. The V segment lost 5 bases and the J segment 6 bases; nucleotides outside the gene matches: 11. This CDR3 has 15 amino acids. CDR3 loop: CASSGDRGAEDGYTF. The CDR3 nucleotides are TGTGCCAGCAGTGGTGACAGGGGCGCAGAGGATGGCTACACCTTC.

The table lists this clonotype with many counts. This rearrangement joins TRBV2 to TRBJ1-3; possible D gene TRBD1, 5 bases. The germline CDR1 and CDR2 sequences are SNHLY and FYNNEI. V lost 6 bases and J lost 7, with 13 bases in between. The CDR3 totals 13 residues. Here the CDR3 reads CASSAGTWNTIYF. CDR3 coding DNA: TGTGCCAGCAGCGCCGGGACCTGGAACACCATATATTTT.

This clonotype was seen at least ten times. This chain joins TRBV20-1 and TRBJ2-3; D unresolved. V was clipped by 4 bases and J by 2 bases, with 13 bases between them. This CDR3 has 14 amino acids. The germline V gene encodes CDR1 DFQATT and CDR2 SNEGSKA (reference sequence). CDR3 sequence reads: CSAIQSVITDTQYF. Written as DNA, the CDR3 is TGCAGTGCTATCCAATCCGTAATCACAGATACGCAGTATTTT.

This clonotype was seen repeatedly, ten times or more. The CDR3 is CASSEVGRSTDTQYF. DNA for the CDR3: TGTGCCAGCAGTGAAGTAGGACGTAGCACAGATACGCAGTATTTT. The chain carries TRBV6-1 and TRBJ2-3; no firm D call. The CDR3 loop spans 15 amino acids. In germline, CDR1 is MNHNS, CDR2 SASEGT. V lost 1 base and J 0 bases, leaving 8 bases between the germline ends.

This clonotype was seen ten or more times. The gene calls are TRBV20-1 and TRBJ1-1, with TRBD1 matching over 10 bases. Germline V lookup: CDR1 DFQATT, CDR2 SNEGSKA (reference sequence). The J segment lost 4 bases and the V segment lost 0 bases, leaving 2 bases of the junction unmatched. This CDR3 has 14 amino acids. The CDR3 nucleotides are TGCAGTGCTAGAGATCGGACAGGGGGCACTGAAGCTTTCTTT. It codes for CSARDRTGGTEAFF.

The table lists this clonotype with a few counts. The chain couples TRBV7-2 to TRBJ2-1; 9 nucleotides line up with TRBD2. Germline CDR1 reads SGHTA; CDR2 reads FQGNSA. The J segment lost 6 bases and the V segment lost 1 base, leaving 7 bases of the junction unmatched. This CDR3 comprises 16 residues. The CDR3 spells CASSLVGSGGLNEQFF. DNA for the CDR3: TGTGCCAGCAGCTTAGTTGGTAGCGGGGGCCTCAATGAGCAGTTCTTC.